A single sample is the source of the 21 T cell receptor beta chains below, sequenced in a study of OX40 agonist ivuxolimab in advanced cancers. Produced via immunoSEQ multiplex PCR; TCRdb's table is partial and in-frame only. The data contain around 72,000 clones, around 81% of them seen just once; the ten biggest clones take up 8.2%. The sequenced sample was CD4+ or CD8+ T cells sorted from blood, obtained in a trial of the OX40 agonist ivuxolimab. The receptors derive from an adult with an advanced solid tumor such as melanoma, head and neck, liver or kidney cancer.

The chain links TRBV6-5 to TRBJ1-1; TRBD1 aligns across 8 bases. The germline gives CDR1 MNHEY, CDR2 SVGAGI. V lost 6 bases and J lost 10; bases outside the gene matches: 10. The CDR3 consists of 13 residues. The DNA of the CDR3 is TGTGCCAGCAGCTACGACAGGGGCGGGGGAGCTTTCTTT. Residues: CASSYDRGGGAFF.

The V gene is TRBV5-4, the J gene TRBJ2-5, with D perhaps matching TRBD1 or TRBD2 (7 bases each). The germline V and J ends were trimmed by 0 bases and 3 bases, with 15 bases remaining between them. CDR3 size: 16 residues. Germline V gene sequence: CDR1 SGHNT, CDR2 YYREEE (reference sequence). CDR3 residues: CASSLDAGGTEETQYF. CDR3 DNA sequence: TGTGCCAGCAGCTTGGATGCCGGGGGGACAGAAGAGACCCAGTACTTC.

The rearrangement uses TRBV18 and TRBJ1-5; D gene unclear. With 4 bases removed from V and 0 bases from J, the gap between germline ends came to 4 bases. Per the germline V gene, CDR1 is KGHSH and CDR2 is LQKENI. CDR3 length equals 13 residues. CDR3 loop: CASSLNSNQPQHF. The CDR3 coding sequence is TGTGCCAGCTCACTCAATAGCAATCAGCCCCAGCATTTT.

This clone was found once. The V call is TRBV7-2, the J call TRBJ2-7; TRBD1 might be the D (6 bases). The V end was cut by 0 bases, the J end by 6 bases, with 12 bases between. The CDR3 covers 14 residues. The V gene's germline CDR1 is SGHTA and CDR2 FQGNSA. In DNA form, the CDR3 reads TGTGCCAGCAGCTTAGCGATACAGGGATTCGAGCAGTACTTC. Its translation: CASSLAIQGFEQYF. Complete variable domain (other parts from reference TRBV7-2 and TRBJ2-7): GAGVSQSPSNKVTEKGKDVELRCDPISGHTALYWYRQSLGQGLEFLIYFQGNSAPDKSGLPSDRFSAERTGGSVSTLTIQRTQQEDSAVYLCASSLAIQGFEQYFGPGTRLTVT.

This chain uses TRBV5-1 with TRBJ2-5; TRBD2 aligns across 13 bases. The V segment lost 5 bases and the J segment 2 bases; nucleotides outside the gene matches: 6. Per the germline V gene, CDR1 is SGHRS and CDR2 is YFSETQ. The CDR3 runs to 16 residues. The CDR3 here is CASRLGLAGAQETQYF. In DNA, the CDR3 is TGCGCCAGCAGGCTAGGACTAGCGGGGGCACAAGAGACCCAGTACTTC.

This clone showed up just once. This chain connects TRBV18 to TRBJ1-2, with 8 bases identical to TRBD1. Trimming at V came to 5 bases and at J to 7 bases, leaving 9 bases not matched to a gene. The CDR3 length is 14 residues. Germline CDR1 KGHSH, CDR2 LQKENI. The CDR3: CASSASGGLRGYTF. The CDR3 nucleotides read TGTGCCAGCTCAGCCTCAGGGGGCCTCCGTGGCTACACCTTC.

The J gene is TRBJ2-4, the V gene TRBV19; 8 bases map to TRBD1. Germline V CDR1 and CDR2: LNHDA, SQIVND (reference sequence). The CDR3 consists of 18 residues. Unmatched junction bases numbered 7, after V lost 0 bases and J lost 0 bases. The CDR3 nucleotides read TGTGCCAGTAGTATAGACGGACAGGGCCTTGTAGCCAAAAACATTCAGTACTTC. This translates into CASSIDGQGLVAKNIQYF. Using reference TRBV19 and TRBJ2-4 for the parts outside the CDR3, the full variable domain is DGGITQSPKYLFRKEGQNVTLSCEQNLNHDAMYWYRQDPGQGLRLIYYSQIVNDFQKGDIAEGYSVSREKKESFPLTVTSAQKNPTAFYLCASSIDGQGLVAKNIQYFGAGTRLSVL.

The gene calls are TRBV6-5 and TRBJ1-5; TRBD1 agrees at 7 bases. With 6 bases clipped from V and 5 bases from J, the junction kept 4 bases outside the gene matches. CDR1 is MNHEY and CDR2 is SVGAGI in the germline V gene. The CDR3 covers 13 residues. The CDR3 coding sequence is TGTGCCAGCAGCCCCGACAGGGATCAGCCCCAGCATTTT. Amino acids: CASSPDRDQPQHF.

The genes are TRBV7-3 and TRBJ2-5; D may match TRBD1 or TRBD2 (6 bases each). Trimming took 5 bases from V and 5 from J, leaving 12 bases between them. Germline values: CDR1 SGHTA, CDR2 FQGTGA. The CDR3 runs to 13 residues. CDR3 residues: CASSRGPGETQYF. The CDR3 nucleotides read TGTGCCAGCAGCCGGGGGCCGGGGGAGACCCAGTACTTC.

The V call is TRBV18, the J call TRBJ2-3; D unresolved. The CDR3 totals 14 residues. Per the germline V gene, CDR1 is KGHSH and CDR2 is LQKENI. Trimming cost V 3 bases and J 5 bases, with 12 bases left between them. The CDR3 nucleotides are TGTGCCAGCTCACCCGCCGAGTGGGGAGATACGCAGTATTTT. Protein sequence: CASSPAEWGDTQYF. The variable domain in full, with the rest retrieved from reference TRBV18 and TRBJ2-3, is NAGVMQNPRHLVRRRGQEARLRCSPMKGHSHVYWYRQLPEEGLKFMVYLQKENIIDESGMPKERFSAEFPKEGPSILRIQQVVRGDSAAYFCASSPAEWGDTQYFGPGTRLTVL.

This clone was seen only a few times. The chain has TRBV7-8 and TRBJ2-7, with D unclear. Germline V gene sequence: CDR1 SGHVS, CDR2 FQNEAQ. V was pared by 1 base and J by 2 bases, with 6 bases between. CDR3 length: 13 amino acids. The CDR3 protein is CASSLGVAYEQYF. The CDR3 nucleotides read TGTGCCAGCAGCTTAGGGGTTGCCTACGAGCAGTACTTC.

This sequence joins TRBV4-2 and TRBJ2-2; 11 positions match TRBD2. V trimming: 3 bases; J trimming: 11 bases; junction bases outside the gene matches: 8. CDR1 and CDR2 (germline): LGHNA, YNFKEQ. The CDR3 is 15 residues long. The CDR3 is CASSHLGTSGNELFF. CDR3 bases: TGTGCCAGCAGCCATCTCGGGACTAGCGGAAATGAGCTGTTTTTT.

The chain combines TRBV10-1 with TRBJ1-3; no reliable D call. CDR3 length: 14 amino acids. The V gene lost 4 bases and the J gene lost 3 bases, with 10 bases spanning the gap. CDR1 and CDR2 from the germline V gene are WNHNN and SYGVQD (reference sequence). CDR3 sequence: CASSASTRGNTIYF. The CDR3 DNA reads as TGCGCCAGCAGTGCCTCGACACGTGGAAACACCATATATTTT.

The chain couples TRBV30 to TRBJ1-5; 7 bases are a match to TRBD1. The CDR3 spans 14 residues. CDR1 is GTSNPN and CDR2 is SVGIG in the germline V gene (reference sequence). J was trimmed by 10 bases and V by 2 bases; bases with no gene match: 11. CDR3 amino acids: CAWSSGGGFQPQHF. CDR3 nucleotides: TGTGCCTGGAGTTCAGGGGGTGGGTTTCAACCCCAGCATTTT. The full variable domain, with the rest looked up from reference TRBV30 and TRBJ1-5, is SQTIHQWPATLVQPVGSPLSLECTVEGTSNPNLYWYRQAAGRGLQLLFYSVGIGQISSEVPQNLSASRPQDRQFILSSKKLLLSDSGFYLCAWSSGGGFQPQHFGDGTRLSIL.

This chain joins TRBV7-2 and TRBJ1-1; D gene ambiguous. Per the germline V gene, CDR1 is SGHTA and CDR2 is FQGNSA. Trimming shortened V by 3 bases and J by 7 bases, and 15 bases separated the two germline ends. The CDR3 extends over 14 amino acids. The CDR3 sequence is CASSLVGQHFEAFF. The DNA of the CDR3 is TGTGCCAGCAGCTTGGTAGGTCAACACTTTGAAGCTTTCTTT.

The J gene is TRBJ2-3, the V gene TRBV10-1, with D hard to call. With 1 base removed from V and 3 bases from J, the gap between germline ends came to 5 bases. Germline loops: CDR1 WNHNN, CDR2 SYGVQD (reference sequence). The CDR3 loop spans 13 amino acids. The CDR3 bases are TGCGCCAGCAGTGAGTGGCGAACAGATACGCAGTATTTT. Residues: CASSEWRTDTQYF.

The CDR3 sequence is CASSISTGGNYGYTF. The CDR3 DNA reads as TGTGCCAGTAGTATTTCCACAGGGGGCAACTATGGCTACACCTTC. V is TRBV19 and J is TRBJ1-2, with TRBD1 identical over 9 bases. J gave up 2 bases and V 3 bases, and 4 bases lay outside the gene matches. CDR3 length: 15 amino acids. Looked up from germline, CDR1 is LNHDA and CDR2 is SQIVND (reference sequence).

The V call is TRBV27, the J call TRBJ2-5; 8 bases fit TRBD1. This CDR3 spans 14 amino acids. The V gene's germline CDR1 is MNHEY and CDR2 SMNVEV (reference sequence). After removal of 2 bases from V and 2 bases from J, the junction contained 1 base not matched to a gene. The CDR3 loop reads CASSLNRGQETQYF. CDR3 nucleotides: TGTGCCAGCAGTTTAAACAGGGGGCAAGAGACCCAGTACTTC.

The V gene is TRBV11-2, the J gene TRBJ2-7; TRBD1 matches at 11 bases. Germline V CDR1 and CDR2: SGHAT, FQNNGV. With 5 bases clipped from V and 5 bases from J, the junction kept 8 bases outside the gene matches. The CDR3 covers 15 residues. DNA for the CDR3: TGTGCCAGCAGCACTCGGACAGGGGGCATCGACGAGCAGTACTTC. Amino acid sequence: CASSTRTGGIDEQYF.

The V call is TRBV28, the J call TRBJ1-2; 8 positions agree with TRBD1. The germline gives CDR1 MDHEN, CDR2 SYDVKM. V was clipped by 6 bases and J by 3 bases; unmatched bases: 6. This CDR3 has 14 amino acids. The CDR3 reads CASSSGQGHYGYTF. As DNA, the CDR3 is TGTGCCAGCAGCTCCGGACAGGGTCACTATGGCTACACCTTC.

This chain connects TRBV7-2 to TRBJ2-7; no firm D call. Germline V gene sequence: CDR1 SGHTA, CDR2 FQGNSA. CDR3 length: 13 residues. V was trimmed by 6 bases and J by 2 bases, leaving 11 bases between them. The CDR3, as DNA: TGTGCCAGCAGTCGGACGGTTGCCTACGAGCAGTACGTC. Its protein product is CASSRTVAYEQYV.